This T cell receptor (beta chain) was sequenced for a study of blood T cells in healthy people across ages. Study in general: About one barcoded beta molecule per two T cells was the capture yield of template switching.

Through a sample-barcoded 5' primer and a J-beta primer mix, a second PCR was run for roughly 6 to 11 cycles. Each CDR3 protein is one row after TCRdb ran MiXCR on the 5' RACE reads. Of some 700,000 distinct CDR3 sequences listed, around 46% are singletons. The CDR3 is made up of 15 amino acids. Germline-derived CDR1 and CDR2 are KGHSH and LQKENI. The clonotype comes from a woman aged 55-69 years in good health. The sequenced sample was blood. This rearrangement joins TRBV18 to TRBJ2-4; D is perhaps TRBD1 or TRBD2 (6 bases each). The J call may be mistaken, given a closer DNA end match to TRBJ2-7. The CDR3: CASSPFSGATYEQYF. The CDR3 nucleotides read TGTGCCAGCTCACCATTCTCGGGGGCTACGTACGAGCAGTACTTC.